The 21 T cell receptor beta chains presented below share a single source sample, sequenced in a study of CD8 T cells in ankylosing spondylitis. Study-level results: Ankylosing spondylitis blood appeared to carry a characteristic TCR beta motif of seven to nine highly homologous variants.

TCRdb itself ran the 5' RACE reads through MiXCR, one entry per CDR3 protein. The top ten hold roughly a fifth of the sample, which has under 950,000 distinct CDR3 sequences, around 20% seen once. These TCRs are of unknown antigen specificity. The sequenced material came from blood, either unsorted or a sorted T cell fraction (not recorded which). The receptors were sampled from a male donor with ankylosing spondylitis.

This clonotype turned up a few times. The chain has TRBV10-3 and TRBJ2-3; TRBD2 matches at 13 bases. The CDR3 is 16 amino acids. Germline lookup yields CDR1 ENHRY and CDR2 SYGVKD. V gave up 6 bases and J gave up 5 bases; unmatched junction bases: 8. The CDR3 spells CAIRPGLAGIGDTQYF. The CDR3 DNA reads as TGTGCCATCAGGCCGGGACTAGCGGGGATAGGAGATACGCAGTATTTT.

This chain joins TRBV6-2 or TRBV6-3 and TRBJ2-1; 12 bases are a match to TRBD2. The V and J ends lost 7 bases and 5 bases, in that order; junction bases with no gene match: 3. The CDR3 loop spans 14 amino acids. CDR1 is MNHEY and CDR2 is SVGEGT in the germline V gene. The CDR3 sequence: CASKRLAGDNEQFF. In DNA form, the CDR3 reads TGTGCCAGCAAGAGACTAGCGGGAGACAATGAGCAGTTCTTC.

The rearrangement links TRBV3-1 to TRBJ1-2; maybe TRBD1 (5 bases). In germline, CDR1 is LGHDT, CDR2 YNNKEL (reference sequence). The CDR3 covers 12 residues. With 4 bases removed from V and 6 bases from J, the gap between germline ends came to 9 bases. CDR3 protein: CASSPDINGYTF. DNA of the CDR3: TGTGCCAGCAGCCCGGACATAAATGGCTACACCTTC.

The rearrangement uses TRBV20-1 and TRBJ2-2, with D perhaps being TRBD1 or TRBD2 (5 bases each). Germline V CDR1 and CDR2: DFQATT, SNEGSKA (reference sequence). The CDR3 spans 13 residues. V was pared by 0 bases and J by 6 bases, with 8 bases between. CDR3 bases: TGCAGTGCTAGAGATCGAGGGGCCGGGGAGCTGTTTTTT. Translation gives CSARDRGAGELFF.

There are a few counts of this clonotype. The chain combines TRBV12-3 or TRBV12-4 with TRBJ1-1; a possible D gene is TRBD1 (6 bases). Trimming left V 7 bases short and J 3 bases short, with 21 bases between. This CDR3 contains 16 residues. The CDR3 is CASTTLGGQRDTEAFF. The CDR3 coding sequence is TGTGCCAGCACCACCTTGGGGGGGCAGAGGGACACTGAAGCTTTCTTT.

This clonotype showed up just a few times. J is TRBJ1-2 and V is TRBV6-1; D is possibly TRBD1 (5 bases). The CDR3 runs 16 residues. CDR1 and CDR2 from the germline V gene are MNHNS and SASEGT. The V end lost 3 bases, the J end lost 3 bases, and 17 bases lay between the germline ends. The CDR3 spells CASSDPAGRVDYGYTF. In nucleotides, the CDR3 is TGTGCCAGCAGTGACCCGGCAGGGCGAGTCGACTATGGCTACACCTTC.

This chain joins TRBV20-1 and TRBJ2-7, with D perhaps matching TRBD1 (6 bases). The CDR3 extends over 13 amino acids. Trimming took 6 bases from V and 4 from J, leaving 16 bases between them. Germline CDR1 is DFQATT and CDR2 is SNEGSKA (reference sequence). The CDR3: CSAARGAVYEQYF. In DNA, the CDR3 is TGCAGTGCGGCCAGGGGAGCGGTATACGAGCAGTACTTC.

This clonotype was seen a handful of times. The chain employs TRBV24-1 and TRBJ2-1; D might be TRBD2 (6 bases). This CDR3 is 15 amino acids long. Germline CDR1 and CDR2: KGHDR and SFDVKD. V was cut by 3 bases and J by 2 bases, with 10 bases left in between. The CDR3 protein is CATSDPGLAYNEQFF. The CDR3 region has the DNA TGTGCCACCAGTGATCCGGGACTCGCCTACAATGAGCAGTTCTTC.

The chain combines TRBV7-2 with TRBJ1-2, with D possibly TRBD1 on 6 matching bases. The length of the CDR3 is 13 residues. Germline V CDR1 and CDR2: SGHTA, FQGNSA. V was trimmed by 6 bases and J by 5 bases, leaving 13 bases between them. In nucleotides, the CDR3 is TGTGCCAGCAGTCCAGGGGTGGAGTATGGCTACACCTTC. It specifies CASSPGVEYGYTF.

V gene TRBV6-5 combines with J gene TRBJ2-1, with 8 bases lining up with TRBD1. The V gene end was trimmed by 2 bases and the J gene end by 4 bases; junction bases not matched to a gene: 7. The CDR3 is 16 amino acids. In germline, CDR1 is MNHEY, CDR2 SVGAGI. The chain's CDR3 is CASSYTPGQVYNEQFF. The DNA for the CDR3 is TGTGCCAGCAGTTACACTCCGGGACAGGTATACAATGAGCAGTTCTTC.

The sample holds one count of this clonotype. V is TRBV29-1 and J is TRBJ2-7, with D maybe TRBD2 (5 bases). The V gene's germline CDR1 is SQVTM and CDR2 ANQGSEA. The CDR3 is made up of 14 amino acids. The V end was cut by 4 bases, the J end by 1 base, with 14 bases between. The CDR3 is CSVGGSGYSYEQYF. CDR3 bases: TGCAGCGTTGGAGGGAGCGGCTATTCCTACGAGCAGTACTTC.

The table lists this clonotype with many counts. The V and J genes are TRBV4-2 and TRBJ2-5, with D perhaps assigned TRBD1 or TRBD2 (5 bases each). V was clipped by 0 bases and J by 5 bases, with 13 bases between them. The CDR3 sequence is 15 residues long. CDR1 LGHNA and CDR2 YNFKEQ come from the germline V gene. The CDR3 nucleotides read TGTGCCAGCAGCCAAGATCTCGGGGCGTCCGAGACCCAGTACTTC. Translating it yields CASSQDLGASETQYF.

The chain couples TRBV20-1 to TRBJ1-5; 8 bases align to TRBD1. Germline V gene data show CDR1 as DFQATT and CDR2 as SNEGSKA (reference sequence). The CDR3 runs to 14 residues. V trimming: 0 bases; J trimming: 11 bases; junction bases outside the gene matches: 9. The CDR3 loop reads CSARDTAGGTAQHF. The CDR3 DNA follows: TGCAGTGCTAGAGATACGGCAGGGGGCACGGCCCAGCATTTT.

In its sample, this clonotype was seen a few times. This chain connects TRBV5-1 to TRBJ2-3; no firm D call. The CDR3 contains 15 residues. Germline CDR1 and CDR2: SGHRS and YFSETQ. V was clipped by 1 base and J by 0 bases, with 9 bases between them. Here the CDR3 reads CASSLLSESTDTQYF. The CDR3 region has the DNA TGCGCCAGCAGCTTGTTGTCAGAAAGCACAGATACGCAGTATTTT.

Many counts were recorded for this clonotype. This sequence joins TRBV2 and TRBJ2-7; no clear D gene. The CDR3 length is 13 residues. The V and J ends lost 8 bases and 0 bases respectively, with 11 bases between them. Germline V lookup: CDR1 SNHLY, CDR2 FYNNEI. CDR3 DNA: TGTGCCAGCGATGAAGTAGCCTCCTACGAGCAGTACTTC. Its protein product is CASDEVASYEQYF.

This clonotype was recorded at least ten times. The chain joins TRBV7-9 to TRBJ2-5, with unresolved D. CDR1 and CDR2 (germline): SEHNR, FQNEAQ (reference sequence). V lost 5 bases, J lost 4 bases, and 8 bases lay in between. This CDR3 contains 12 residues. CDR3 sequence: CASSRSVETQYF. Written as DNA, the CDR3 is TGTGCCAGCAGCCGAAGTGTAGAGACCCAGTACTTC.

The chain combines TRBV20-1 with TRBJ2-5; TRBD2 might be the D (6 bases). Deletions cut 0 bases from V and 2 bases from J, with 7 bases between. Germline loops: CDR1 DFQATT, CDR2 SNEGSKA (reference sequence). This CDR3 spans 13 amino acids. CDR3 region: CSAREAGQETQYF. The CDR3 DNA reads TGCAGTGCTAGAGAGGCGGGGCAAGAGACCCAGTACTTC.

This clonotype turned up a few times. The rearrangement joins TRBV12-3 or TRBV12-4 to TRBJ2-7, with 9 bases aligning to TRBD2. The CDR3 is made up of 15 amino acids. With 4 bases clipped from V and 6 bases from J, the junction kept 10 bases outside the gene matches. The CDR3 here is CASSWRGGTGGEQYF. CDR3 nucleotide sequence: TGTGCCAGCAGTTGGCGGGGGGGTACTGGGGGCGAGCAGTACTTC.

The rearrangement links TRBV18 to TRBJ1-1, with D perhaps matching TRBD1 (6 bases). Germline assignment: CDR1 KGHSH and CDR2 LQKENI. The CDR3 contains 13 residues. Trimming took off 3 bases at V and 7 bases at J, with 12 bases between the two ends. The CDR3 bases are TGTGCCAGCTCACCGGACAGTCTAAATGAAGCTTTCTTT. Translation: CASSPDSLNEAFF. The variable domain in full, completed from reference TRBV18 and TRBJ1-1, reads NAGVMQNPRHLVRRRGQEARLRCSPMKGHSHVYWYRQLPEEGLKFMVYLQKENIIDESGMPKERFSAEFPKEGPSILRIQQVVRGDSAAYFCASSPDSLNEAFFGQGTRLTVV.

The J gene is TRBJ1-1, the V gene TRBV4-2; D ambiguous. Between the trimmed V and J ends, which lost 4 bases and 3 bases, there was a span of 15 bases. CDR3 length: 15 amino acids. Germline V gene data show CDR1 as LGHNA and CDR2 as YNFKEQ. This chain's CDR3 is CASSRKWRDYTEAFF. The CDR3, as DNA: TGTGCCAGCAGCCGAAAATGGAGAGACTACACTGAAGCTTTCTTT.

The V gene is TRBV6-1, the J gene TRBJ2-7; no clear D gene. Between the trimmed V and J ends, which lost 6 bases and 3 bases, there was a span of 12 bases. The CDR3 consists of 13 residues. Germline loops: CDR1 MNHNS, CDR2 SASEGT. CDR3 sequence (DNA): TGTGCCAGCAGCCCCAAGGCCAGCTACGAGCAGTACTTC. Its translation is CASSPKASYEQYF.